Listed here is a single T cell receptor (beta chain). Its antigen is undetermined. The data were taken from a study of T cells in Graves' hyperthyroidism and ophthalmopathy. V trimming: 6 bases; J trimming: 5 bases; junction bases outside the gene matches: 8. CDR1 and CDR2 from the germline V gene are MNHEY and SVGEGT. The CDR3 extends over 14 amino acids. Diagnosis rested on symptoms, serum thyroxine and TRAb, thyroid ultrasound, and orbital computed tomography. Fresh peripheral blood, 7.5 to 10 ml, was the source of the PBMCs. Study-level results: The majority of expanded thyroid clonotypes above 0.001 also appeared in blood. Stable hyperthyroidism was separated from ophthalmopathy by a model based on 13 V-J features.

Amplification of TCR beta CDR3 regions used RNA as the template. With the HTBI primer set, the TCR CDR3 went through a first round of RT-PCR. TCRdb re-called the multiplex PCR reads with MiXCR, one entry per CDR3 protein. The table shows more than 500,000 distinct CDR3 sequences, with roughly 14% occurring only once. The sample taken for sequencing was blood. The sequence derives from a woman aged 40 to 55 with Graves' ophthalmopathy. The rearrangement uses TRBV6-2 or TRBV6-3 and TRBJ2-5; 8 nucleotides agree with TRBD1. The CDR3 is CASSKTGVSETQYF. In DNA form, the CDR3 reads TGTGCCAGCAGCAAGACAGGGGTATCGGAGACCCAGTACTTC.